The present TCR beta chain was sequenced within a study of T cells in Graves' hyperthyroidism and ophthalmopathy. Study at large: Peripheral blood was secured at the point of initial diagnosis, before any treatment.

This CDR3 has 14 amino acids. Looked up from germline, CDR1 is DFQATT and CDR2 is SNEGSKA (reference sequence). Trimming took 6 bases from V and 1 from J; bases not matched to a gene: 7. This clonotype was recorded at least ten times. Its antigen is not known. The patients, who ranged from 18 to 65 in age, presented with newly diagnosed hyperthyroidism lasting under 2 months. Source material for PBMCs was more than 7.5 ml fresh peripheral blood. Points from the study as a whole: Most thyroid clonotypes with frequency above 0.001 were detected in blood.

RNA transcripts gave rise to amplified TCR beta CDR3 regions. First-round RT-PCR of the TCR CDR3 relied on the HTBI primer set. Via MiXCR, TCRdb re-called the multiplex PCR reads, giving one row per CDR3 protein. The table shows approximately 400,000 distinct CDR3 sequences, with about 13% occurring only once. The J gene is TRBJ1-1, the V gene TRBV20-1, with TRBD1 matching 8 bases. The sequenced sample consisted of blood. The clonotype originates from a man in his thirties or forties with Graves' hyperthyroidism that later progressed to Graves' ophthalmopathy. The CDR3 region has the DNA TGCAGTGCGACCTCGGACAGGGAGAACACTGAAGCTTTCTTT. Translation: CSATSDRENTEAFF.